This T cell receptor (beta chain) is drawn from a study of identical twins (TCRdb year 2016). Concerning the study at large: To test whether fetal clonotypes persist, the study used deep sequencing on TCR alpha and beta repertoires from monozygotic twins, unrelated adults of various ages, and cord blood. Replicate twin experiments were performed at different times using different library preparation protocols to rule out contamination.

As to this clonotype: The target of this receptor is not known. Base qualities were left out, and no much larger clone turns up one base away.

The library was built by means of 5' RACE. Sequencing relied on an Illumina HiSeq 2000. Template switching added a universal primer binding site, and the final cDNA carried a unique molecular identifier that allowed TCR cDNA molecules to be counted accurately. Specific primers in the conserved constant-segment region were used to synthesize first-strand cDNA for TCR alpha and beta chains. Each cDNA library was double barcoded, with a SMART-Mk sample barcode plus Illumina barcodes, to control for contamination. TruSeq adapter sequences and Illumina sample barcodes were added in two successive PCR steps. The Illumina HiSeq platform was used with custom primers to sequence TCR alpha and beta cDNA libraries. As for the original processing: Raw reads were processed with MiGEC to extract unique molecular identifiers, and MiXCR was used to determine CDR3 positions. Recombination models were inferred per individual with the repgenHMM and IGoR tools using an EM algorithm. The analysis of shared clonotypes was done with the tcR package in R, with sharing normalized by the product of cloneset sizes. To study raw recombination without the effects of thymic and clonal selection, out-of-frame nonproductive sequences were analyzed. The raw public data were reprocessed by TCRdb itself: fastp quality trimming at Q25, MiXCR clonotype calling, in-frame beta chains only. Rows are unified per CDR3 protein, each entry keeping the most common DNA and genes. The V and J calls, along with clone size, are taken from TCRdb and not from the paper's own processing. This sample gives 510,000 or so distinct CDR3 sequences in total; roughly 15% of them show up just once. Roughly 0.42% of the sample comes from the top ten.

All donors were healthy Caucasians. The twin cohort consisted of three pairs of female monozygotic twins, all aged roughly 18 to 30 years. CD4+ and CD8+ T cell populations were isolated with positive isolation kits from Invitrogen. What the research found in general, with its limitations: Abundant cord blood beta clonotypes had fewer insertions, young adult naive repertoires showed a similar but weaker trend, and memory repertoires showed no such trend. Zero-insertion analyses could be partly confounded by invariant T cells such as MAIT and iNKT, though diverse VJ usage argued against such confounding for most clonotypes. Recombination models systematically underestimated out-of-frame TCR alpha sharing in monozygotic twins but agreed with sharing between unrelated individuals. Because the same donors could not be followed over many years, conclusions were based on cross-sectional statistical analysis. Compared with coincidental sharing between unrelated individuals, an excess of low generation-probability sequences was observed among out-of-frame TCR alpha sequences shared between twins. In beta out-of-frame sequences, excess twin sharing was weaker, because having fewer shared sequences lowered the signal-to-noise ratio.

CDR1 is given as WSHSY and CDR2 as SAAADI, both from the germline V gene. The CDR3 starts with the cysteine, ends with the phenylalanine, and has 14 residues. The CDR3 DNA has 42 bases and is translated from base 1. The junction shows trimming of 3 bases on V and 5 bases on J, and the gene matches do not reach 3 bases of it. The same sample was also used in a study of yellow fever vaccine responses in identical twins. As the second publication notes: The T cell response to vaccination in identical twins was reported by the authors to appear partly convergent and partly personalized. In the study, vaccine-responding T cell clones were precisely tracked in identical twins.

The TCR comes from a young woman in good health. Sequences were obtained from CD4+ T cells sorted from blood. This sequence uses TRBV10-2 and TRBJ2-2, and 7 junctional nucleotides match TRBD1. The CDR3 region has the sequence CASSETGETGELFF. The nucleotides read TGCGCCAGCAGTGAAACAGGGGAGACCGGGGAGCTGTTTTTT.